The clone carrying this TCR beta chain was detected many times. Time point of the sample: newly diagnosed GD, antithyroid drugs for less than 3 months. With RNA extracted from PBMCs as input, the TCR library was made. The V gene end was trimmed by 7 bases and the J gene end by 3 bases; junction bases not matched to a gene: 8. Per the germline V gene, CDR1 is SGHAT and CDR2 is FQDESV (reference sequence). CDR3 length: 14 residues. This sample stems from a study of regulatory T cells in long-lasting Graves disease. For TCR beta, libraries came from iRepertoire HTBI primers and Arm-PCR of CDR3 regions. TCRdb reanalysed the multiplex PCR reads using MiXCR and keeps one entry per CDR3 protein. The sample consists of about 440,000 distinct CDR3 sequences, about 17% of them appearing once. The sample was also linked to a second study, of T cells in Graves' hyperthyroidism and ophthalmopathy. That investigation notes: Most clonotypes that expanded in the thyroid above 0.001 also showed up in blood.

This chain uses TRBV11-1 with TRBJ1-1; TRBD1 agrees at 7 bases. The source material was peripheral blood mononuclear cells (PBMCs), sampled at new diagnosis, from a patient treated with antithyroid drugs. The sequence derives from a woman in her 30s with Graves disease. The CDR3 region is CASTQGQSYTEAFF. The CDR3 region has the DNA TGTGCCAGCACCCAGGGACAGTCTTACACTGAAGCTTTCTTT.